This T cell receptor (beta chain) comes out of a study of control samples from healthy donors and cancer patients. The table came from immunoSEQ multiplex PCR; TCRdb's copy has only in-frame clones and leaves some out. In the table there are over 100,000 clones, roughly 90% of which are singletons. The germline V gene encodes CDR1 MNHNS and CDR2 SASEGT. With 2 bases removed from V and 6 bases from J, the gap between germline ends came to 10 bases. The CDR3 is made up of 13 amino acids. The chain combines TRBV6-1 with TRBJ1-2; no firm D call. Sequencing was done on a sample of blood. The receptor was isolated from a woman aged 45-65 years in good health. For the CDR3, the DNA is TGTGCCAGCAGTGAATCGAGGAAGCATGGCTACACCTTC. Encoded protein: CASSESRKHGYTF.